A selection of T cell receptor beta chains follows, all from one sample in a study of blood T cell repertoires in COVID-19. TCRdb's copy holds only in-frame clones and misses some; the assay was immunoSEQ multiplex PCR. This sample has some 160,000 clones; about 85% occur once, and the top ten carry about 8.8%. The specimen was peripheral blood. The receptors were gathered from a woman older than 75 with COVID-19, enrolled during active disease. The CDR3 runs from the conserved cysteine through the conserved F or W. Fields, in order: J gene, D gene, V gene, clone size, CDR3 protein, CDR3 DNA. D genes are given only for firm matches. Clone size is shown for a subset of rows, as once, few, many or a class of expanded clone.

J: TRBJ1-1; D: NA; V: TRBV5-1; size: NA; CDR3: CASSSQAPRNTEAFF; DNA: TGCGCCAGCAGCAGCCAGGCCCCGAGAAACACTGAAGCTTTCTTT
J: TRBJ1-4; D: TRBD1; V: TRBV6-5; size: once; CDR3: CASYGTDNEKLFF; DNA: TGTGCCAGCTACGGGACAGATAATGAAAAACTGTTTTTT
J: TRBJ2-3; D: NA; V: TRBV21-1; size: once; CDR3: CASSREPDRGLTDTQYF; DNA: TGTGCCAGCAGCAGGGAGCCCGACAGGGGGCTCACAGATACGCAGTATTTT
J: TRBJ2-2; D: NA; V: TRBV2; size: NA; CDR3: CASSESVDRAGGPTGELFF; DNA: TGTGCCAGCAGTGAATCGGTCGACAGGGCGGGGGGACCCACCGGGGAGCTGTTTTTT
J: TRBJ1-4; D: TRBD1; V: TRBV2; size: NA; CDR3: CASKVEGAGEKLFF; DNA: TGTGCCAGCAAGGTGGAGGGGGCCGGTGAAAAACTGTTTTTT
J: TRBJ1-5; D: TRBD1; V: TRBV19; size: NA; CDR3: CASSTRTGSNNQPQHF; DNA: TGTGCCAGTAGTACAAGGACAGGTTCGAACAATCAGCCCCAGCATTTT
J: TRBJ2-3; D: NA; V: TRBV5-1; size: NA; CDR3: CASSLVSGVRISTDTQYF; DNA: TGCGCCAGCAGCTTGGTTTCGGGGGTTCGAATCAGCACAGATACGCAGTATTTT
J: TRBJ1-1; D: NA; V: TRBV19; size: NA; CDR3: CASRVPGLNTEAFF; DNA: TGTGCCAGTAGGGTCCCAGGCTTGAACACTGAAGCTTTCTTT
J: TRBJ1-1; D: TRBD1; V: TRBV29-1; size: NA; CDR3: CSASVARTGQANTEAFF; DNA: TGCAGCGCCTCAGTCGCAAGAACCGGACAGGCGAACACTGAAGCTTTCTTT
J: TRBJ2-2; D: NA; V: TRBV18; size: NA; CDR3: CASSPPATPFGELFF; DNA: TGTGCCAGCTCACCACCGGCGACTCCGTTTGGGGAGCTGTTTTTT
J: TRBJ1-5; D: TRBD1; V: TRBV19; size: NA; CDR3: CASSQTGVEPQHF; DNA: TGTGCCAGTAGTCAAACAGGGGTAGAGCCCCAGCATTTT
J: TRBJ1-2; D: NA; V: TRBV5-3; size: NA; CDR3: CARSETKGGWYGYTF; DNA: TGTGCCAGAAGCGAAACAAAGGGAGGGTGGTATGGCTACACCTTC
J: TRBJ1-3; D: NA; V: TRBV3-1/TRBV3-2; size: NA; CDR3: CASSQGRGYSGNTIYF; DNA: TGTGCCAGCAGCCAAGGTCGGGGTTACTCTGGAAACACCATATATTTT
J: TRBJ1-3; D: NA; V: TRBV25-1; size: NA; CDR3: CASSEQGRPSGNTIYF; DNA: TGTGCCAGCAGTGAACAAGGCAGGCCCTCTGGAAACACCATATATTTT
J: TRBJ1-1; D: NA; V: TRBV4-1; size: NA; CDR3: CASRSRELLNTEAFF; DNA: TGCGCCAGCAGGAGCCGGGAGCTTTTGAACACTGAAGCTTTCTTT
J: TRBJ2-5; D: NA; V: TRBV12-3/TRBV12-4; size: NA; CDR3: CASSLGGAETQYF; DNA: TGTGCCAGCAGCCTAGGGGGTGCGGAGACCCAGTACTTC
J: TRBJ2-5; D: NA; V: TRBV2; size: NA; CDR3: CASSDMRQETQYF; DNA: TGTGCCAGCAGTGACATGCGACAAGAGACCCAGTACTTC
J: TRBJ1-4; D: TRBD1; V: TRBV7-2; size: NA; CDR3: CASSSRTGDGEKLFF; DNA: TGTGCCAGCAGCTCACGGACAGGTGATGGTGAAAAACTGTTTTTT
J: TRBJ2-2; D: NA; V: TRBV5-6; size: NA; CDR3: CASSYRHTGVIGELFF; DNA: TGTGCCAGCAGCTACCGACACACTGGCGTCATCGGGGAGCTGTTTTTT